The present entry profiles one T cell receptor (beta chain) with its context. This may arise from a read error, as a much more abundant clone is one base away. Other DNA sequences of this sample code for an identical CDR3. The sample is drawn from a study of beta chain features in type 1 diabetes. Expressed TCRB transcripts were sequenced, since all the RNA that had been isolated was reverse transcribed. TCRdb's table, derived via immunoSEQ multiplex PCR, lists solely in-frame clones and lacks some. The sample lists hundreds of thousands of clones; approximately 14% were seen once. Germline CDR1 SGHDN, CDR2 FVKESK. Deletions cut 3 bases from V and 1 base from J, with 6 bases between. CDR3 length equals 13 residues.

J is TRBJ1-1 and V is TRBV14, with D maybe TRBD1 (6 bases). This clonotype was sampled from a man aged 25 to 40 in good health. The sequencing sample was made of central memory CD4+ T cells from blood. CDR3 DNA: TGTGCCAGCAGCCAGGGGGCGAACACTGAAGCTTTCTTT. It yields the protein CASSQGANTEAFF. The whole variable domain, filled in from reference TRBV14 and TRBJ1-1, reads EAGVTQFPSHSVIEKGQTVTLRCDPISGHDNLYWYRRVMGKEIKFLLHFVKESKQDESGMPNNRFLAERTGGTYSTLKVQPAELEDSGVYFCASSQGANTEAFFGQGTRLTVV.